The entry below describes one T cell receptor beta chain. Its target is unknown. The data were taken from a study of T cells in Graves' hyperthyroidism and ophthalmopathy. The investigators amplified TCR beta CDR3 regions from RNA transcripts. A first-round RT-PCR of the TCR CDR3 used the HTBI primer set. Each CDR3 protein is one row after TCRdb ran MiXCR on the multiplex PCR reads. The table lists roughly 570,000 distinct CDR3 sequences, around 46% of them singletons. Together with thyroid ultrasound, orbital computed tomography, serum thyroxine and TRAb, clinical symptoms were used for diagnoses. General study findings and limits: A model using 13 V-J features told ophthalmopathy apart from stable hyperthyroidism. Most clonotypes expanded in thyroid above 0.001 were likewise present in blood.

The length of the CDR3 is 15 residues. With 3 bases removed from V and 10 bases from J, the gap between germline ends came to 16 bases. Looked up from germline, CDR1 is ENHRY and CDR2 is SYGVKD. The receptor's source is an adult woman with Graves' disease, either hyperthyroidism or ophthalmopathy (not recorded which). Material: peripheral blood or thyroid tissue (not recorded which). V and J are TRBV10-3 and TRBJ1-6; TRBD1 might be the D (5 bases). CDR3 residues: CAISDDQGRSSPLHF. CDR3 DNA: TGTGCCATCAGTGACGATCAGGGAAGGTCGTCACCCCTCCACTTT.